The 11 T cell receptor beta chains below come from one sample, sequenced in a study of graft-versus-host responses after intestinal transplantation. Method: immunoSEQ multiplex PCR; TCRdb's copy keeps in-frame clones and lacks some. The sample contains 20,000 to 30,000 clones, roughly 85% of which appear only once. This specimen was PBMCs, taken approximately 450 days after intestinal transplant. All receptors derive from a human patient who received an intestinal transplant, so some T cells may come from the graft donor.

The chain links TRBV28 to TRBJ2-7; 12 nucleotides match TRBD2. V was clipped by 5 bases and J by 6 bases; unmatched bases: 11. The CDR3 length is 16 residues. Germline assignment: CDR1 MDHEN and CDR2 SYDVKM. CDR3 protein: CASSPTSGSLNREQYF. CDR3 bases: TGTGCCAGCAGTCCGACTAGCGGGAGCCTAAACCGCGAGCAGTACTTC.

The chain carries TRBV5-3 and TRBJ1-1; TRBD1 matches 12 bases. TRBV5-3 belongs to the ORF category, with a function that is uncertain. J gave up 5 bases and V 1 base, and 21 bases lay outside the gene matches. The CDR3 extends over 21 amino acids. CDR3 loop: CARSLPRDRGRFALGETEAFF. The CDR3, as DNA: TGTGCCAGAAGCTTGCCCAGGGACAGGGGGCGTTTTGCCTTGGGAGAGACTGAAGCTTTCTTT.

The DNA for the CDR3 is TGTGCCAGCAGTGAATTTCAGGGGGCAGCGCAGTTCTTC. It is translated as CASSEFQGAAQFF. The chain combines TRBV2 with TRBJ2-1; 8 positions agree with TRBD1. V lost 2 bases, J lost 12 bases, and 6 bases stayed unmatched. The CDR3 runs 13 residues. The V gene's germline CDR1 is SNHLY and CDR2 FYNNEI.

This chain links TRBV21-1 with TRBJ2-5; the D call of TRBD2 is as the table states it, not checked on the DNA. TRBV21-1 is designated a pseudogene. The CDR3 covers 15 residues. For the CDR3, the DNA is TGTGCCAGCAGCAAAAGGGGGGCGGGAGTTGAGACCCAGTACTTC. As protein: CASSKRGAGVETQYF.

The chain recombines TRBV20-1 with TRBJ1-6; D unresolved. V shed 0 bases and J shed 14 bases, with 2 bases lying between them. The germline CDR1 and CDR2 sequences are DFQATT and SNEGSKA (reference sequence). The CDR3 runs to 9 residues. The CDR3 protein is CSARETLHF. CDR3 DNA: TGCAGTGCTAGAGAAACCCTCCACTTT.

The chain joins TRBV29-1 to TRBJ2-1; D perhaps matches TRBD1 (6 bases). Germline values: CDR1 SQVTM, CDR2 ANQGSEA. The CDR3 has 13 residues. CDR3 residues: CRLGGSHAGEQFF. CDR3 nucleotides: TGCAGGTTAGGGGGTAGCCATGCGGGTGAGCAGTTCTTC.

In nucleotides, the CDR3 is TGTGCCACCAGCAGAGAGTCCAGTAGCAATCAGCCCCAGCATTTT. It yields the protein CATSRESSSNQPQHF. The chain joins TRBV15 to TRBJ1-5, with D unresolved. Trimming removed 0 bases at V and 0 bases at J, with 6 bases between. The germline V gene has CDR1 LNHNV and CDR2 YYDKDF (reference sequence). The CDR3 extends over 15 amino acids.

This clone is a singleton in its sample. One end of the junction is discordant with germline, which a read error may explain. V and J are TRBV7-7 and TRBJ1-5; weak D call: TRBD1 (5 bases). Germline V gives CDR1 SSHAT, CDR2 FNYEAQ (reference sequence). CDR3 length: 13 residues. The CDR3 DNA reads TGTGCTAGCAGCTTAGCGCAGGGACAGCCCCAGCATTTT. Amino acids: CASSLAQGQPQHF.

In nucleotides, the CDR3 is TGTGCCAGCAGCGTAGGGCTAGCGGGAGCCTACAATGAGCAGTTCTTC. This codes for CASSVGLAGAYNEQFF. The J gene is TRBJ2-1, the V gene TRBV9; 10 positions match TRBD2. CDR3 length: 16 residues. Germline CDR1 and CDR2: SGDLS and YYNGEE. V lost 0 bases to trimming and J lost 2 bases; unmatched junction nucleotides: 2.

The chain couples TRBV9 to TRBJ2-3; TRBD1 matches at 11 bases. V shed 4 bases and J 4 bases; nucleotides not matched to a gene: 11. Germline V gene lookup returns CDR1 SGDLS and CDR2 YYNGEE. The length of the CDR3 is 17 residues. The CDR3 bases are TGTGCCAGCAGCCCCCAATGGGGACAGGGGGTCCCAGATACGCAGTATTTT. This translates into CASSPQWGQGVPDTQYF.

This clone was found a few times. The V gene is TRBV10-1, the J gene TRBJ2-1; 8 nucleotides agree with TRBD1. In germline, CDR1 is WNHNN, CDR2 SYGVQD (reference sequence). This CDR3 has 13 residues. V was pared by 0 bases and J by 12 bases, with 4 bases of the junction left unmatched. The CDR3 DNA sequence: TGCGCCAGCAGTGAGTCGGGACAGGCCGTGCAGTTCTTC. The encoded protein is CASSESGQAVQFF.